These 27 T cell receptor beta chains originate from one sample sequenced in a study of blood T cell repertoires in COVID-19. Method: immunoSEQ multiplex PCR; TCRdb's copy keeps in-frame clones and lacks some. The profile shows approximately 88,000 clones, 75% to 95% of them singletons. Sequenced sample: peripheral blood. Receptor source: a woman aged 45-65 years in a cohort sampled during active COVID-19.

This chain joins TRBV28 and TRBJ1-2; D unclear. The V gene's germline CDR1 is MDHEN and CDR2 SYDVKM. V was cut by 4 bases and J by 4 bases, with 16 bases left in between. The CDR3 spans 15 residues. The CDR3 DNA sequence: TGTGCCAGCAGTTCCCTCCGCAGGTTCACCTATGGCTACACCTTC. Its translation is CASSSLRRFTYGYTF.

The CDR3 here is CASSQLTSPHEQYF. CDR3 in DNA: TGTGCCAGCAGCCAACTGACTAGCCCCCACGAGCAGTACTTC. The rearrangement joins TRBV4-2 to TRBJ2-7, with TRBD2 matching over 7 bases. Per germline, CDR1 LGHNA and CDR2 YNFKEQ. The V segment lost 2 bases and the J segment 5 bases; nucleotides outside the gene matches: 6. The CDR3 extends over 14 amino acids.

V is TRBV10-3 and J is TRBJ2-1; 9 nucleotides line up with TRBD2. Germline trimming cut 8 bases from V and 6 bases from J; bases unmatched to any gene: 8. The CDR3 sequence is 14 residues long. Germline values: CDR1 ENHRY, CDR2 SYGVKD. This CDR3 is CAIWGGRAINEQFF. DNA for the CDR3: TGTGCCATCTGGGGCGGGAGGGCGATCAATGAGCAGTTCTTC.

The chain is built from TRBV6-5 and TRBJ1-1, with D perhaps TRBD1 (6 bases). V was trimmed by 6 bases and J by 1 base, leaving 12 bases between them. Germline CDR1 and CDR2: MNHEY and SVGAGI. This CDR3 comprises 14 residues. CDR3 protein: CASRRGQPNTEAFF. The CDR3 DNA reads as TGTGCCAGCAGAAGAGGACAGCCGAACACTGAAGCTTTCTTT.

CDR3 in amino acids: CAGGGRQRGYTEAFF. CDR3 sequence (DNA): TGTGCCGGTGGGGGCCGGCAGAGGGGGTACACTGAAGCTTTCTTT. The chain carries TRBV6-5 and TRBJ1-1; a possible D gene is TRBD1 (6 bases). In germline, CDR1 is MNHEY, CDR2 SVGAGI. Between the trimmed V and J ends, which lost 11 bases and 3 bases, there was a span of 22 bases. The CDR3 consists of 15 residues.

The rearrangement uses TRBV5-6 and TRBJ2-2, with TRBD1 matching over 8 bases. This CDR3 has 16 amino acids. CDR1 SGHDT and CDR2 YYEEEE come from the germline V gene. V lost 5 bases to trimming and J lost 1 base; unmatched junction nucleotides: 7. This chain's CDR3 is CASSSPGTGNTGELFF. CDR3 DNA: TGTGCCAGCAGTTCTCCCGGGACAGGGAACACCGGGGAGCTGTTTTTT.

The gene calls are TRBV10-2 and TRBJ2-7, with 7 bases fitting TRBD2. Germline V gene sequence: CDR1 WSHSY, CDR2 SAAADI. The CDR3 extends over 13 amino acids. Trimming removed 4 bases from V and 5 bases from J; junction bases left unmatched: 5. CDR3 sequence: CASSVGGRNEQYF. CDR3 bases: TGCGCCAGCAGTGTCGGCGGGAGAAACGAGCAGTACTTC.

The chain has TRBV27 and TRBJ2-5; tentative D call: TRBD2 (6 bases). This CDR3 has 15 amino acids. Germline values: CDR1 MNHEY, CDR2 SMNVEV (reference sequence). The V end was cut by 3 bases, the J end by 0 bases, with 11 bases between. In DNA, the CDR3 is TGTGCCAGCAGTTTCCGCCGGGACTACCAAGAGACCCAGTACTTC. Translated: CASSFRRDYQETQYF.

The V gene is TRBV11-2, the J gene TRBJ2-7; tentative D call: TRBD2 (6 bases). The V end lost 1 base, the J end lost 6 bases, and 16 bases lay between the germline ends. The CDR3 covers 15 residues. Germline CDR1 SGHAT, CDR2 FQNNGV. In DNA, the CDR3 is TGTGCCAGCAGCTTAGGGACTACCGTTCTAACCGAGCAGTACTTC. Its translation is CASSLGTTVLTEQYF.

This chain uses TRBV7-9 with TRBJ1-3; TRBD1 matches at 8 bases. CDR3 length equals 15 residues. Germline lookup yields CDR1 SEHNR and CDR2 FQNEAQ (reference sequence). Trimming cost V 5 bases and J 4 bases; bases outside gene matches: 7. CDR3 amino acids: CASSPDRGRGNTIYF. The CDR3 DNA sequence: TGTGCCAGCAGCCCTGACAGGGGCAGGGGAAACACCATATATTTT.

This chain links TRBV19 with TRBJ2-2; a possible D gene is TRBD2 (5 bases). Germline V CDR1 and CDR2: LNHDA, SQIVND (reference sequence). The CDR3 sequence is 14 residues long. V was shortened by 5 bases and J by 2 bases, with 9 bases between the two germline ends. CDR3 nucleotides: TGTGCCAGTAGTCCGGGGAGTAACACCGGGGAGCTGTTTTTT. Residues: CASSPGSNTGELFF.

In DNA form, the CDR3 reads TGTGCCAGTAGTATTATCCAGGGGGTCCGGGATCAGCCCCAGCATTTT. Its translation is CASSIIQGVRDQPQHF. V is TRBV19 and J is TRBJ1-5; 7 nucleotides match TRBD1. J lost 5 bases, V lost 3 bases, and 10 bases had no gene match. Germline V gene data show CDR1 as LNHDA and CDR2 as SQIVND (reference sequence). CDR3 length: 16 amino acids.

This clone was seen only once. This chain uses TRBV28 with TRBJ2-7, with 7 bases aligning to TRBD1. V trimming: 6 bases; J trimming: 6 bases; junction bases outside the gene matches: 5. The CDR3 has 12 residues. Germline CDR1 is MDHEN and CDR2 is SYDVKM. CDR3 amino acids: CASSLDRREQYF. The DNA for the CDR3 is TGTGCCAGCAGCTTGGACAGGCGCGAGCAGTACTTC.

This chain connects TRBV5-5 to TRBJ1-1; 9 bases agree with TRBD1. Trimming at V came to 4 bases and at J to 3 bases, leaving 4 bases not matched to a gene. The CDR3 has 14 residues. Germline V gene data show CDR1 as SGHKS and CDR2 as YYEKEE (reference sequence). CDR3 residues: CASSQGQGHTEAFF. In nucleotides, the CDR3 is TGTGCCAGCAGCCAAGGACAGGGGCACACTGAAGCTTTCTTT.

V gene TRBV6-1 combines with J gene TRBJ2-7; 8 nucleotides agree with TRBD1. Germline CDR1 is MNHNS and CDR2 is SASEGT. After removal of 1 base from V and 5 bases from J, the junction contained 10 bases not matched to a gene. The CDR3 is made up of 16 amino acids. The DNA for the CDR3 is TGTGCCAGCAGTGAAGAGACAGGGGTTGGTTCGGACGAGCAGTACTTC. This translates into CASSEETGVGSDEQYF.

The gene calls are TRBV28 and TRBJ2-2; TRBD1 agrees at 8 bases. Germline V lookup: CDR1 MDHEN, CDR2 SYDVKM. The CDR3 totals 13 residues. The V segment lost 10 bases and the J segment 5 bases; nucleotides outside the gene matches: 6. The CDR3 sequence is CAIRQGSTGELFF. In DNA, the CDR3 is TGTGCCATTAGACAGGGGAGTACCGGGGAGCTGTTTTTT.

The CDR3 is CASSDLSKRRDRLNNEQFF. In DNA form, the CDR3 reads TGTGCCAGCAGTGATCTGAGCAAACGCCGGGACAGGCTCAACAATGAGCAGTTCTTC. The rearrangement links TRBV6-4 to TRBJ2-1; TRBD1 agrees at 8 bases. The CDR3 contains 19 residues. Per the germline V gene, CDR1 is MRHNA and CDR2 is SNTAGT. Losses at the gene ends were 3 bases for V and 5 bases for J; bases not matched to a gene: 18.

The CDR3 region has the DNA TGTGCTAGTGTTCCGACAGGGGGCGGCTCCTACGAGCAGTACTTC. Residues: CASVPTGGGSYEQYF. The chain couples TRBV12-5 to TRBJ2-7; 10 nucleotides align to TRBD1. V gave up 7 bases and J gave up 0 bases; unmatched junction bases: 6. This CDR3 comprises 15 residues. The germline gives CDR1 LGHNT, CDR2 FRNRAP. Full variable domain (outside the CDR3, taken from reference TRBV12-5 and TRBJ2-7): DARVTQTPRHKVTEMGQEVTMRCQPILGHNTVFWYRQTMMQGLELLAYFRNRAPLDDSGMPKDRFSAEMPDATLATLKIQPSEPRDSAVYFCASVPTGGGSYEQYFGPGTRLTVT.

This sequence joins TRBV2 and TRBJ2-3; D is perhaps TRBD2 (6 bases). The CDR3 sequence is 12 residues long. V lost 11 bases and J 3 bases, leaving 12 bases between the germline ends. Per germline, CDR1 SNHLY and CDR2 FYNNEI. CDR3 residues: CAGGLGTDTQYF. CDR3 sequence (DNA): TGTGCCGGAGGGTTGGGTACAGATACGCAGTATTTT.

This rearrangement joins TRBV6-5 to TRBJ1-2, with D unresolved. This CDR3 comprises 12 residues. CDR1 is MNHEY and CDR2 is SVGAGI in the germline V gene. Between the trimmed V and J ends, which lost 5 bases and 0 bases, there was a span of 4 bases. CDR3 residues: CASSPANYGYTF. The CDR3 DNA follows: TGTGCCAGCAGTCCAGCTAACTATGGCTACACCTTC.

This clone came up once. Here the CDR3 reads CASSLGGVMISGTPEQFF. In DNA form, the CDR3 reads TGTGCCAGCAGCTTGGGAGGGGTGATGATTAGCGGGACGCCGGAGCAGTTCTTC. The chain recombines TRBV5-4 with TRBJ2-1; 8 bases are shared with TRBD2. The CDR3 spans 18 residues. The V gene end was trimmed by 0 bases and the J gene end by 10 bases; junction bases not matched to a gene: 18. Germline CDR1 SGHNT, CDR2 YYREEE (reference sequence).

The J gene is TRBJ1-6, the V gene TRBV10-3; D unresolved. The length of the CDR3 is 12 residues. Germline CDR1 is ENHRY and CDR2 is SYGVKD. Trimming removed 3 bases from V and 5 bases from J, with 2 bases in between. CDR3 sequence reads: CAISDNNSPLHF. The CDR3 DNA sequence: TGTGCCATCAGTGACAATAATTCACCCCTCCACTTT.

The chain uses TRBV7-8 and TRBJ2-1; tentatively, D is TRBD2 (7 bases). The CDR3 extends over 18 amino acids. Trimming left V 1 base short and J 0 bases short, with 16 bases between. In germline, CDR1 is SGHVS, CDR2 FQNEAQ. The DNA of the CDR3 is TGTGCCAGCAGCTTAGGGGGGGCGCCTAGCGGCTCCTACAATGAGCAGTTCTTC. Translating gives CASSLGGAPSGSYNEQFF.

This clone was picked up one time. The rearrangement links TRBV2 to TRBJ1-2, with a possible D match to TRBD1 (5 bases). The V end lost 0 bases, the J end lost 4 bases, and 27 bases lay between the germline ends. Germline V CDR1 and CDR2: SNHLY, FYNNEI. This CDR3 contains 20 residues. The CDR3 reads CASSEALLRSGGRVSYGYTF. The CDR3 DNA follows: TGTGCCAGCAGTGAAGCGCTTCTTAGATCGGGGGGACGGGTATCCTATGGCTACACCTTC.

Written as DNA, the CDR3 is TGCGCCAGCAGCTTGGTACGGGACAGAGTCACAGATACGCAGTATTTT. This gives the protein CASSLVRDRVTDTQYF. V and J are TRBV5-1 and TRBJ2-3; 7 bases map to TRBD1. Trimming took 0 bases from V and 2 from J; bases not matched to a gene: 6. The CDR3 is made up of 16 amino acids. In germline, CDR1 is SGHRS, CDR2 YFSETQ. The full variable domain, with the rest looked up from reference TRBV5-1 and TRBJ2-3, is KAGVTQTPRYLIKTRGQQVTLSCSPISGHRSVSWYQQTPGQGLQFLFEYFSETQRNKGNFPGRFSGRQFSNSRSEMNVSTLELGDSALYLCASSLVRDRVTDTQYFGPGTRLTVL.

CDR3: CASSSNSGNTIYF. CDR3 nucleotide sequence: TGTGCCAGTAGTAGCAACAGTGGAAACACCATATATTTT. The V call is TRBV19, the J call TRBJ1-3; D uncertain. The CDR3 spans 13 residues. Germline V CDR1 and CDR2: LNHDA, SQIVND (reference sequence). V gave up 4 bases and J gave up 3 bases, with 7 bases separating them.

CDR3 amino acids: CATSGHRDREPNTEAFF. In DNA form, the CDR3 reads TGTGCCACCAGTGGCCACCGGGACAGGGAACCAAACACTGAAGCTTTCTTT. The genes are TRBV24-1 and TRBJ1-1, with 9 positions matching TRBD1. This CDR3 comprises 17 residues. The V segment lost 5 bases and the J segment 2 bases; nucleotides outside the gene matches: 11. Germline CDR1 KGHDR, CDR2 SFDVKD.